This T cell receptor beta chain was sequenced during a study of CD8+CD57+ T cells in acquired aplastic anemia. Study-wide background: Mean yield of DNA from sorted CD4+ and CD8+ cells was 3.2 ug. For CD4+ cells, healthy donors had an average of approximately 10 million reads.

For this clonotype: Its antigen is still unknown.

Study-wide points: CD8+ Simpson's diversity showed no significant patient-control difference. Found in both controls and patients were 25 to 35 CD8+ CDR3 sequences.

Trimming removed 3 bases at V and 2 bases at J, with 18 bases between. CDR1 is SNHLY, CDR2 FYNNEI, per germline. The CDR3 contains 17 residues. Genomic DNA, serving as template, underwent TCR beta VDJ and CDR3 profiling. TCRdb reanalysed the reads using MiXCR and keeps one entry per CDR3 protein. The sample contains about 210,000 distinct CDR3 sequences, 30% to 40% of which appear only once. The chain links TRBV2 to TRBJ2-3; D may be TRBD2 (7 bases). This receptor was obtained from a human donor in good health, serving as a control. The specimen was sorted CD4+, CD8+, or CD8+CD57+ T cells (not recorded which) from PBMCs. The CDR3 DNA is TGTGCCAGCAGTGATCGGCGGGGGCTTTGGGCCACAGATACGCAGTATTTT. This sequence encodes CASSDRRGLWATDTQYF.